The subject of this entry is one T cell receptor beta chain. Antigen unknown. This entry is derived from a study of T cells expressing NK-cell markers. At the level of the study: With respect to HCMV, seven of the eight sequenced donors were seropositive, and one was seronegative. Study observations and caveats: Top CD8+ clonotypes included the dominant CD3+CD56+NKG2C+ clonotypes in roughly 6 donors.

A 5'RACE template switching approach incorporating UMIs was used to make TCR beta cDNA. Following a re-call of the 5' RACE reads, TCRdb has one entry per CDR3 protein and lacks DNA. Here the sample table reports around 140,000 distinct CDR3 sequences. The receptor was derived from a man between 18 and 29 years old in good health. The sample taken for sequencing was blood T cells: a sorted CD56 or NKG2C T cell subset, CD4+ or CD8+ T cells, or bulk PBMC T cells (not recorded which).

This CDR3 reads CASSVASGSTDEQFF. V is TRBV9 and J is TRBJ2-1; there is no DNA to check the TCRdb D call of TRBD2. Per germline, CDR1 SGDLS and CDR2 YYNGEE. This CDR3 has 15 amino acids.